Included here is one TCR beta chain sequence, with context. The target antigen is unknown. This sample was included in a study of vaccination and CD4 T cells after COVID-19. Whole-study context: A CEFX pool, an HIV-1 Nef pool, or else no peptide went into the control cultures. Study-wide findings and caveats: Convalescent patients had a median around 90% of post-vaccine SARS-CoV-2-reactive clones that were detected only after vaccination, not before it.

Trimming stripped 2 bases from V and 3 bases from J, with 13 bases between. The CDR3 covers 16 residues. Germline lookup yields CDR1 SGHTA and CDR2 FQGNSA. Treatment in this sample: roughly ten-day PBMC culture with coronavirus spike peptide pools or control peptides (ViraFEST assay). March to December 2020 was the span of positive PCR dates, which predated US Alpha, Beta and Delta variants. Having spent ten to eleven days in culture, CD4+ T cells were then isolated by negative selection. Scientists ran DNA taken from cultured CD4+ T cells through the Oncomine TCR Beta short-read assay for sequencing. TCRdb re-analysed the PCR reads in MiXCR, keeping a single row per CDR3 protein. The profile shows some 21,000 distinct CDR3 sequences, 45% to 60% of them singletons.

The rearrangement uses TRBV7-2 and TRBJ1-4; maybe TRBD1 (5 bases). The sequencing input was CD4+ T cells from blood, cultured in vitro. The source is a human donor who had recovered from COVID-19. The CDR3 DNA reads TGTGCCAGCAGCTTAAGGGCGGGGGGGGCTAATGAAAAACTGTTTTTT. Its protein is CASSLRAGGANEKLFF.